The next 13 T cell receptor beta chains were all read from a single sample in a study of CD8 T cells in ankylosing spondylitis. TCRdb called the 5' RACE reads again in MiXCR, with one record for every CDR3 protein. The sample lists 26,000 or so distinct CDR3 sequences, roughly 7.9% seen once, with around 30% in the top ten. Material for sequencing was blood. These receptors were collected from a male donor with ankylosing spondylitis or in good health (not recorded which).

In DNA, the CDR3 is TGTGCCAGCACTCTGGACAGGGAGTACTACAATGAGCAGTTCTTC. It is translated as CASTLDREYYNEQFF. The chain links TRBV6-2 or TRBV6-3 to TRBJ2-1; 8 nucleotides line up with TRBD1. The J segment lost 3 bases and the V segment lost 7 bases, leaving 8 bases of the junction unmatched. CDR3 length equals 15 residues. Per the germline V gene, CDR1 is MNHEY and CDR2 is SVGEGT.

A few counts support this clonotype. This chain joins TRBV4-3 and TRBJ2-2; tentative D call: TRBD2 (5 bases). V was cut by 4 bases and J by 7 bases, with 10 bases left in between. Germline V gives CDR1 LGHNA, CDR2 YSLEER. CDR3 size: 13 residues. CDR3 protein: CASSPRGFGELFF. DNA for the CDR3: TGCGCCAGCAGCCCACGGGGTTTCGGGGAGCTGTTTTTT.

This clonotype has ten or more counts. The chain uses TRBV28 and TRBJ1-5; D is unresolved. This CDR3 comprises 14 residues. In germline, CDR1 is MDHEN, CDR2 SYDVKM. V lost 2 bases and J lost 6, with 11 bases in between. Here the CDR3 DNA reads TGTGCCAGCAGTTTAAGTTTGGGGTCTCAGCCCCAGCATTTT. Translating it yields CASSLSLGSQPQHF.

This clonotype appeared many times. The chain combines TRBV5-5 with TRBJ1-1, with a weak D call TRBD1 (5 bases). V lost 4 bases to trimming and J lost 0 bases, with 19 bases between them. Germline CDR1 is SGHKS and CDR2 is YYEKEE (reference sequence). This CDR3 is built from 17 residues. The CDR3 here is CASSRKPGLIVNTEAFF. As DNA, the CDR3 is TGTGCCAGCAGCCGAAAACCGGGACTTATTGTGAACACTGAAGCTTTCTTT. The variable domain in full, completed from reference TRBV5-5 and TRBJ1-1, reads DAGVTQSPTHLIKTRGQQVTLRCSPISGHKSVSWYQQVLGQGPQFIFQYYEKEERGRGNFPDRFSARQFPNYSSELNVNALLLGDSALYLCASSRKPGLIVNTEAFFGQGTRLTVV.

CDR3 loop: CASASGGGPNTGELFF. The CDR3 bases are TGTGCCAGCGCTAGCGGGGGGGGCCCGAACACCGGGGAGCTGTTTTTT. The chain is built from TRBV28 and TRBJ2-2; 12 positions agree with TRBD2. The CDR3 loop spans 16 amino acids. J gave up 0 bases and V 8 bases, and 4 bases lay outside the gene matches. Germline assignment: CDR1 MDHEN and CDR2 SYDVKM.

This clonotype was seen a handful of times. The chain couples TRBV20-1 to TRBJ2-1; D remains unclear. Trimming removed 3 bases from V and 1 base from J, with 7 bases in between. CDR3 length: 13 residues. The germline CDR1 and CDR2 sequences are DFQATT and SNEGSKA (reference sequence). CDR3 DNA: TGCAGTGCTAGCGGGCCTTCCTACAATGAGCAGTTCTTC. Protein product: CSASGPSYNEQFF.

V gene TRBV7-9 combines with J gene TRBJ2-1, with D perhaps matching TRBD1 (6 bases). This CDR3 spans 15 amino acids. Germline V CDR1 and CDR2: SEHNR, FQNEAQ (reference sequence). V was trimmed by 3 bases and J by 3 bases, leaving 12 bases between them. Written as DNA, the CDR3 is TGTGCCAGCAGCTTTAACAGGGAATTCTACAATGAGCAGTTCTTC. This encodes CASSFNREFYNEQFF.

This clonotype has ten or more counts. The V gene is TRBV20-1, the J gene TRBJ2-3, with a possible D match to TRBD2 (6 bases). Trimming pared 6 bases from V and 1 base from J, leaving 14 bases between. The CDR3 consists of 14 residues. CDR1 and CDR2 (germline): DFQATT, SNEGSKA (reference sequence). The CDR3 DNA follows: TGCAGTGCCTTCGGGAGTAGAGGCACAGATACGCAGTATTTT. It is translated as CSAFGSRGTDTQYF.

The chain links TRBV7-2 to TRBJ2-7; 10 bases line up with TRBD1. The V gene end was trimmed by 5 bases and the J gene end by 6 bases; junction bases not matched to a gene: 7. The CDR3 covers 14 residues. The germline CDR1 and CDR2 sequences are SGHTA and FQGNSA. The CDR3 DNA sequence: TGTGCCAGCAGCCAGGGACAGGGGCTGGGCGAGCAGTACTTC. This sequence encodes CASSQGQGLGEQYF.

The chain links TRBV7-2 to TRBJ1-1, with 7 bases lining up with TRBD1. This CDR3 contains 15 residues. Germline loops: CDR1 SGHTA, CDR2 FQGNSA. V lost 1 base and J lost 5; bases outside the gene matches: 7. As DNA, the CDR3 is TGTGCCAGCAGCTTAGAAGCAGGGGGTAGGACTGAAGCTTTCTTT. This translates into CASSLEAGGRTEAFF.

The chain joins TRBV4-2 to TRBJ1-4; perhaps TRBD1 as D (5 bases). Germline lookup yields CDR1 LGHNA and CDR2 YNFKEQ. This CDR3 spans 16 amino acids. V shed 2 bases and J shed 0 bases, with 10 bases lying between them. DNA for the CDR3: TGTGCCAGCAGCCAAACAGGCCCCCCAACTAATGAAAAACTGTTTTTT. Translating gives CASSQTGPPTNEKLFF.

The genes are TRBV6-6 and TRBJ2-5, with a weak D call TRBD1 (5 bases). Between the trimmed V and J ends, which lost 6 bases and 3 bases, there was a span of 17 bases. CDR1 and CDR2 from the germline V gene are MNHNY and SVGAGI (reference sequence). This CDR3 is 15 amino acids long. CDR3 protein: CASSPTPTAEETQYF. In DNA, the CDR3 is TGTGCCAGCAGCCCCACTCCGACAGCCGAAGAGACCCAGTACTTC.

CDR3 bases: TGCAGTGCTAGAGATGGACTAGCTCCCCGCAATGAGCAGTTCTTC. It yields the protein CSARDGLAPRNEQFF. This sequence joins TRBV20-1 and TRBJ2-1; 8 bases line up with TRBD2. Per the germline V gene, CDR1 is DFQATT and CDR2 is SNEGSKA (reference sequence). CDR3 size: 15 residues. After removal of 0 bases from V and 6 bases from J, the junction contained 7 bases not matched to a gene.